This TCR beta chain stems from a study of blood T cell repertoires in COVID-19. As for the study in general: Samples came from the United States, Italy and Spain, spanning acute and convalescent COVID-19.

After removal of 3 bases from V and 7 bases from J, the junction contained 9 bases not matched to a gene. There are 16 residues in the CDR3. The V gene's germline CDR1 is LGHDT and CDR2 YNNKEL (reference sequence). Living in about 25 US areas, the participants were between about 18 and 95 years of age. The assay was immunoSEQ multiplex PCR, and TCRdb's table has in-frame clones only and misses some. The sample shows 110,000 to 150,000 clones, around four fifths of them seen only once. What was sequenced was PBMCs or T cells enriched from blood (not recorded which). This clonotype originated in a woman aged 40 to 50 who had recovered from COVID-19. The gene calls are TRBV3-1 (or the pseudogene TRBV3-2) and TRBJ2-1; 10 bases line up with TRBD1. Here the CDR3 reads CASSHHRRDRGNEQFF. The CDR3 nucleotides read TGTGCCAGCAGCCATCATCGGCGGGACAGGGGTAATGAGCAGTTCTTC.